The sample holds a few counts of the clone carrying this TCR beta chain. CDR3 length equals 15 residues. Losses at the gene ends were 10 bases for V and 0 bases for J; bases not matched to a gene: 7. The germline V gene encodes CDR1 MGHDK and CDR2 SYGVNS. The sample belongs to a study of blood T cells in healthy people across ages. Next came a second PCR, run for about 7 to 12 cycles, which used a sample-barcoded 5' primer along with a J-beta primer mix. TCRdb re-called the 5' RACE reads through MiXCR, storing one row per CDR3 protein. The repertoire holds hundreds of thousands of distinct CDR3 sequences, approximately 59% seen once, with around 37% in the top ten.

This rearrangement joins TRBV25-1 to TRBJ1-4; TRBD1 matches at 8 bases. Source material: blood. This TCR was recovered from a man between 60 and 75 years old in good health. CDR3 in DNA: TGTGCCACCCCAGGGACAGGCCCAACTAATGAAAAACTGTTTTTT. It translates to CATPGTGPTNEKLFF.